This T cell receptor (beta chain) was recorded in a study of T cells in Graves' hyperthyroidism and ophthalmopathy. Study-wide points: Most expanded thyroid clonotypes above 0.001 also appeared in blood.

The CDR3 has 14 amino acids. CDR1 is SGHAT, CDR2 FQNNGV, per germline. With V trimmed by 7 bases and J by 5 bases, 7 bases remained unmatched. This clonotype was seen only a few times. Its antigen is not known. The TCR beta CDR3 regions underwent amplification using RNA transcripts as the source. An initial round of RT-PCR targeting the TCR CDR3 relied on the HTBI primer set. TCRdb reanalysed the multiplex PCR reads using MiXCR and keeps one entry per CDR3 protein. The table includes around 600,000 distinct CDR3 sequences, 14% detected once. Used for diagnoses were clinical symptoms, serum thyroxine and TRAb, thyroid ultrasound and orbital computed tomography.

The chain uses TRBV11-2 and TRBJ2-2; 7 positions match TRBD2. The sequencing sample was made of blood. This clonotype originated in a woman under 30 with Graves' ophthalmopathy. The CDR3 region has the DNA TGTGCCAGCACCCCTATTAGCGGGACCGGGGAGCTGTTTTTT. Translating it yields CASTPISGTGELFF.